This passage covers 27 T cell receptor beta chains from one sample sequenced in a study of CD8+ T cells in alopecia areata. Extracted RNA was reverse transcribed into cDNA, the sequencing template. Sequencing was performed with immunoSEQ multiplex PCR; in TCRdb, only in-frame clones are kept and a portion is missing. The sample includes about 160,000 clones, approximately 65% of them seen just once. As to treatment: oral pan-JAK inhibitor, 5-10 mg twice daily. Sample: CD4+ T cells sorted from blood, taken at week 4, from a patient treated with tofacitinib. The receptors come from a human donor with alopecia areata.

The V call is TRBV4-3, the J call TRBJ1-2; D gene ambiguous. This CDR3 contains 13 residues. V lost 0 bases to trimming and J lost 6 bases, with 8 bases between them. Germline V gives CDR1 LGHNA, CDR2 YSLEER. The CDR3 is CASSQEEGHGYTF. CDR3 coding DNA: TGCGCCAGCAGCCAAGAGGAGGGTCATGGCTACACCTTC.

This clone was observed a single time. V gene TRBV20-1 combines with J gene TRBJ1-1; unclear D gene. V gave up 0 bases and J gave up 7 bases, with 6 bases separating them. The CDR3 totals 11 residues. The germline V gene encodes CDR1 DFQATT and CDR2 SNEGSKA (reference sequence). CDR3 DNA: TGCAGTGCTAGAGATGGCAGTGAAGCTTTCTTT. Amino acids: CSARDGSEAFF.

V gene TRBV7-9 combines with J gene TRBJ1-6; D is uncertain. Germline CDR1 reads SEHNR; CDR2 reads FQNEAQ (reference sequence). The CDR3 loop spans 15 amino acids. Trimming left V 1 base short and J 6 bases short, with 10 bases between. The CDR3, as DNA: TGTGCCAGCAGCTTAGGCGGTTCGTCTAATTCACCCCTCCACTTT. Amino acids: CASSLGGSSNSPLHF.

The chain is built from TRBV15 and TRBJ1-1, with TRBD1 matching over 7 bases. The CDR3 totals 17 residues. V was clipped by 0 bases and J by 5 bases; unmatched bases: 12. The germline gives CDR1 LNHNV, CDR2 YYDKDF (reference sequence). The CDR3 sequence: CATSRDRQTGLRTEAFF. The CDR3 nucleotides are TGTGCCACCAGCAGAGATCGTCAGACAGGGCTAAGGACTGAAGCTTTCTTT.

The CDR3 bases are TGTGCCAGCAGCCAATCTGGGACTAATCAGCCCCAGCATTTT. It yields the protein CASSQSGTNQPQHF. This rearrangement joins TRBV4-2 to TRBJ1-5, with a possible D match to TRBD1 (5 bases). The CDR3 length is 14 residues. Trimming pared 2 bases from V and 4 bases from J, leaving 9 bases between. Germline V CDR1 and CDR2: LGHNA, YNFKEQ.

This chain connects TRBV9 to TRBJ1-1, with TRBD1 matching over 8 bases. The germline CDR1 and CDR2 sequences are SGDLS and YYNGEE. The CDR3 sequence is 15 residues long. V was pared by 2 bases and J by 4 bases, with 7 bases of the junction left unmatched. This CDR3 is CASSVYRGGFTEAFF. CDR3 nucleotides: TGTGCCAGCAGCGTTTACAGGGGGGGTTTCACTGAAGCTTTCTTT.

The chain combines TRBV7-2 with TRBJ1-1; no reliable D call. The V end lost 3 bases, the J end lost 4 bases, and 9 bases lay between the germline ends. The length of the CDR3 is 13 residues. Germline CDR1 is SGHTA and CDR2 is FQGNSA. The CDR3 is CASSFLVSTEAFF. The CDR3 DNA is TGTGCCAGCAGCTTTCTAGTGAGCACTGAAGCTTTCTTT.

The chain employs TRBV7-2 and TRBJ2-5, with D unclear. Trimming left V 5 bases short and J 4 bases short, with 11 bases between. CDR3 size: 13 residues. The germline V gene has CDR1 SGHTA and CDR2 FQGNSA. In nucleotides, the CDR3 is TGTGCCAGCAGCCCAAGTGTCGGAGAGACCCAGTACTTC. This sequence encodes CASSPSVGETQYF.

V is TRBV29-1 and J is TRBJ1-1; no definite D call. This CDR3 has 12 amino acids. CDR1 is SQVTM, CDR2 ANQGSEA, per germline. V shed 5 bases and J shed 0 bases, with 7 bases lying between them. The CDR3 DNA is TGCAGCGTTAAAACCTTGAACACTGAAGCTTTCTTT. This sequence encodes CSVKTLNTEAFF.

The rearrangement links TRBV30 to TRBJ2-1; 13 nucleotides line up with TRBD2. The CDR3 is made up of 13 amino acids. J was trimmed by 6 bases and V by 5 bases; bases with no gene match: 1. The germline gives CDR1 GTSNPN, CDR2 SVGIG (reference sequence). The CDR3, as DNA: TGTGCCTGGGGACTAGCGGGGGCCAATGAGCAGTTCTTC. This encodes CAWGLAGANEQFF. The variable domain in full, with the rest retrieved from reference TRBV30 and TRBJ2-1, is SQTIHQWPATLVQPVGSPLSLECTVEGTSNPNLYWYRQAAGRGLQLLFYSVGIGQISSEVPQNLSASRPQDRQFILSSKKLLLSDSGFYLCAWGLAGANEQFFGPGTRLTVL.

The chain links TRBV30 to TRBJ1-5, with unresolved D. Between the trimmed V and J ends, which lost 3 bases and 3 bases, there was a span of 9 bases. Germline loops: CDR1 GTSNPN, CDR2 SVGIG (reference sequence). The CDR3 is 13 residues long. The CDR3 region has the DNA TGTGCCTGGAGGGCCCGGGACAATCAGCCCCAGCATTTT. It codes for CAWRARDNQPQHF.

This chain connects TRBV7-9 to TRBJ2-7; no definite D call. Between the trimmed V and J ends, which lost 3 bases and 3 bases, there was a span of 9 bases. The CDR3 totals 13 residues. CDR1 and CDR2 (germline): SEHNR, FQNEAQ (reference sequence). This CDR3 is CASSFGQDYEQYF. CDR3 nucleotide sequence: TGTGCCAGCAGCTTTGGGCAGGACTACGAGCAGTACTTC.

This clone has a count of ten or more. V usage is TRBV27 and J usage is TRBJ2-1; possible D gene TRBD2, 6 bases. The germline V and J ends were trimmed by 6 bases and 9 bases, with 15 bases remaining between them. The germline V gene has CDR1 MNHEY and CDR2 SMNVEV (reference sequence). The length of the CDR3 is 13 residues. CDR3 DNA sequence: TGTGCCAGCAGCCAGCGGCGGGATACTGAGCAGTTCTTC. It yields the protein CASSQRRDTEQFF.

This chain uses TRBV9 with TRBJ1-2, with 7 bases identical to TRBD1. The CDR3 is made up of 14 amino acids. Germline loops: CDR1 SGDLS, CDR2 YYNGEE. The V and J ends lost 2 bases and 8 bases, in that order; junction bases with no gene match: 9. The chain's CDR3 is CASSVFDRERGYTF. In nucleotides, the CDR3 is TGTGCCAGCAGCGTCTTCGACAGGGAGCGCGGCTACACCTTC.

The gene calls are TRBV25-1 and TRBJ2-3; tentatively, D is TRBD1 (5 bases). This CDR3 spans 16 amino acids. Trimming took off 2 bases at V and 2 bases at J, with 14 bases between the two ends. The germline V gene encodes CDR1 MGHDK and CDR2 SYGVNS. CDR3 residues: CASSEGLRGITDTQYF. The CDR3 DNA is TGTGCCAGCAGTGAAGGTCTAAGGGGTATCACAGATACGCAGTATTTT.

This chain connects TRBV30 to TRBJ2-3; D ambiguous. V was pared by 0 bases and J by 5 bases, with 6 bases between. CDR1 and CDR2 (germline): GTSNPN, SVGIG (reference sequence). The CDR3 sequence is 12 residues long. CDR3 sequence reads: CAWSVPKDTQYF. Written as DNA, the CDR3 is TGTGCCTGGAGTGTACCAAAAGATACGCAGTATTTT.

The sample holds a few counts of this clone. The J gene is TRBJ1-1, the V gene TRBV29-1; 7 nucleotides line up with TRBD1. Germline lookup yields CDR1 SQVTM and CDR2 ANQGSEA. This CDR3 is 15 amino acids long. V lost 1 base and J lost 3; bases outside the gene matches: 8. CDR3 bases: TGCAGCGTTGAAGTCCCAGGGGGAGAGGACACTGAAGCTTTCTTT. Protein sequence: CSVEVPGGEDTEAFF.

This sequence joins TRBV30 and TRBJ2-2; D ambiguous. Germline CDR1 and CDR2: GTSNPN and SVGIG (reference sequence). The V and J ends lost 0 bases and 4 bases respectively, with 9 bases between them. The CDR3 has 14 residues. The CDR3 region has the DNA TGTGCCTGGAGTGTACCCTCTCCCACCGGGGAGCTGTTTTTT. The encoded protein is CAWSVPSPTGELFF. The full variable domain, its missing parts supplied by reference TRBV30 and TRBJ2-2, is SQTIHQWPATLVQPVGSPLSLECTVEGTSNPNLYWYRQAAGRGLQLLFYSVGIGQISSEVPQNLSASRPQDRQFILSSKKLLLSDSGFYLCAWSVPSPTGELFFGEGSRLTVL.

V and J are TRBV5-4 and TRBJ2-1, with D uncertain. V was pared by 0 bases and J by 10 bases, with 14 bases between. From germline, CDR1 is SGHNT and CDR2 YYREEE (reference sequence). The CDR3 has 14 amino acids. The CDR3 here is CASSLEAPNGEQFF. The CDR3 DNA reads as TGTGCCAGCAGCTTGGAGGCGCCCAACGGGGAGCAGTTCTTC.

The chain has TRBV10-3 and TRBJ2-5; 8 bases match TRBD2. V lost 6 bases and J lost 5; bases outside the gene matches: 5. Germline V lookup: CDR1 ENHRY, CDR2 SYGVKD. CDR3 length: 13 amino acids. CDR3 bases: TGTGCCATCAGAGCGGGGGCGGGTGAGACCCAGTACTTC. This encodes CAIRAGAGETQYF.

The V and J genes are TRBV6-5 and TRBJ2-7, with a weak D call TRBD1 (5 bases). The CDR3 consists of 16 residues. V lost 0 bases, J lost 1 base, and 13 bases lay in between. Germline CDR1 and CDR2: MNHEY and SVGAGI. CDR3: CASSYSEVGVSYEQYF. DNA for the CDR3: TGTGCCAGCAGTTACTCCGAAGTAGGGGTATCCTACGAGCAGTACTTC.

V usage is TRBV30 and J usage is TRBJ1-2, with 8 bases matching TRBD1. This CDR3 is 15 amino acids long. V gave up 0 bases and J gave up 7 bases; unmatched junction bases: 10. Per the germline V gene, CDR1 is GTSNPN and CDR2 is SVGIG (reference sequence). This CDR3 is CAWSVSGQGLGGYTF. The DNA for the CDR3 is TGTGCCTGGAGTGTATCCGGACAGGGTCTCGGTGGCTACACCTTC.

The chain uses TRBV29-1 and TRBJ1-2, with D unresolved. Trimming pared 5 bases from V and 7 bases from J, leaving 8 bases between. The CDR3 consists of 10 residues. From germline, CDR1 is SQVTM and CDR2 ANQGSEA. The CDR3 DNA is TGCAGCGTTTTTATCTCTGGCTACACCTTC. Residues: CSVFISGYTF. Full variable domain (remainder filled in from reference TRBV29-1 and TRBJ1-2): SAVISQKPSRDICQRGTSLTIQCQVDSQVTMMFWYRQQPGQSLTLIATANQGSEATYESGFVIDKFPISRPNLTFSTLTVSNMSPEDSSIYLCSVFISGYTFGSGTRLTVV.

V and J are TRBV5-1 and TRBJ2-5, with D maybe TRBD1 (5 bases). CDR1 is SGHRS, CDR2 YFSETQ, per germline. The CDR3 runs to 17 residues. The V end was cut by 5 bases, the J end by 2 bases, with 22 bases between. CDR3 DNA: TGCGCCAGCAGTCCGCGAACTACAGGAACTCTACAAGAGACCCAGTACTTC. As protein: CASSPRTTGTLQETQYF.

With respect to this clone: Other DNA variants within this sample encode the same CDR3. Here the CDR3 DNA reads TGCAGCGGGGGGCCTCAAGAGACCCAGTACTTC. It is translated as CSGGPQETQYF. V is TRBV29-1 and J is TRBJ2-5, with D perhaps matching TRBD1 (6 bases). Germline loops: CDR1 SQVTM, CDR2 ANQGSEA. This CDR3 is built from 11 residues. V lost 7 bases and J lost 2, with 8 bases in between.

The rearrangement uses TRBV29-1 and TRBJ2-5; 14 positions agree with TRBD2. Germline CDR1 SQVTM, CDR2 ANQGSEA. The trim removed 5 bases at V and 0 bases at J, leaving 5 bases unmatched. The CDR3 length is 16 residues. This CDR3 is CSVRTSGGSNQETQYF. The DNA of the CDR3 is TGCAGCGTTCGGACTAGCGGGGGGTCGAACCAAGAGACCCAGTACTTC. The variable domain in full, with the rest retrieved from reference TRBV29-1 and TRBJ2-5, is SAVISQKPSRDICQRGTSLTIQCQVDSQVTMMFWYRQQPGQSLTLIATANQGSEATYESGFVIDKFPISRPNLTFSTLTVSNMSPEDSSIYLCSVRTSGGSNQETQYFGPGTRLLVL.

The CDR3 loop reads CASSQDAGANQPQHF. The CDR3, as DNA: TGCGCCAGCAGCCAAGATGCAGGGGCCAATCAGCCCCAGCATTTT. The chain has TRBV4-3 and TRBJ1-5; the D gene is possibly TRBD1 (6 bases). Trimming cost V 0 bases and J 3 bases, with 9 bases left between them. This CDR3 has 15 amino acids. Germline CDR1 reads LGHNA; CDR2 reads YSLEER.